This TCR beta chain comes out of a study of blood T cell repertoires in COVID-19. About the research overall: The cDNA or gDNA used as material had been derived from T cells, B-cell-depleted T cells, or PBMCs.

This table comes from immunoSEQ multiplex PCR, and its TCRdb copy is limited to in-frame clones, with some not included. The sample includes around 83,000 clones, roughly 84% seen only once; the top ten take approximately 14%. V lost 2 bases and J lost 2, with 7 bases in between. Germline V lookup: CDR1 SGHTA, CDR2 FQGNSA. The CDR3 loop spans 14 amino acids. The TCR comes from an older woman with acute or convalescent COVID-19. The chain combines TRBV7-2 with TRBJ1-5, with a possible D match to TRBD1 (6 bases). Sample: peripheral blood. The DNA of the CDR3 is TGTGCCAGCAGCTTACCAGGGGGCAATCAGCCCCAGCATTTT. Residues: CASSLPGGNQPQHF.